Listed below are T cell receptor beta chains from one sample, sequenced in a study of CD8+CD57+ T cells in acquired aplastic anemia. Via MiXCR, TCRdb re-called the reads, giving one row per CDR3 protein. The data hold 40,000 or so distinct CDR3 sequences, with around three quarters observed a single time. The specimen was sorted CD4+, CD8+, or CD8+CD57+ T cells (not recorded which) from PBMCs. These receptors all come from a human donor in good health, serving as a control. Each CDR3 is given with its conserved first and last residue. The order of the fields is CDR3 DNA, CDR3 protein, clone size, V gene, D gene, J gene. D genes are given only for firm matches. Clone size is stated in some rows and not others, as once, few, many or a class when expanded.

TGTGCCTGCAGCCATCACGGAGTACTTAACTATGGCTACACCTTC | CACSHHGVLNYGYTF | - | TRBV6-1 | - | TRBJ1-2
TGCAGCGTTGGGGGGGGCCAGGAGGCCCAGTACTTC | CSVGGGQEAQYF | - | TRBV29-1 | - | TRBJ2-5
TGTGCCAGCAGCTTGCACGAAGCGGGAGGGCCCGTCTTC | CASSLHEAGGPVF | - | TRBV7-9 | TRBD2 | TRBJ2-1
TGTGCCAGCAGCCCGCCGGACGGGGAGCAGTACTTC | CASSPPDGEQYF | few | TRBV7-9 | - | TRBJ2-7
TGTGCCAGCAGTGGCCAAAGCCTCTATGGCTACACCTTC | CASSGQSLYGYTF | - | TRBV2 | - | TRBJ1-2
TGTGCCATCAGTGTGCGCGGGGGGCAGGGCGGGGAGCTGTTTTTT | CAISVRGGQGGELFF | - | TRBV10-3 | TRBD2 | TRBJ2-2
TGCAGTGCTAGACTAGCTGTGCAGTTCTTC | CSARLAVQFF | - | TRBV20-1 | - | TRBJ2-1
TGTGCCAGTAGTTGGCAGCGAAACACCATATATTTT | CASSWQRNTIYF | - | TRBV19 | - | TRBJ1-3
TGTGCCAGTAGTAAGGGTTTCCTCTACAATGAGCAGTTCTTC | CASSKGFLYNEQFF | - | TRBV19 | - | TRBJ2-1
TGTGCCAGCAGTCCAGGGAATAACTATGGCTACACCTTC | CASSPGNNYGYTF | few | TRBV2 | - | TRBJ1-2
TGCAGTGCTAGAGACTCAAATCAGCCCCAGCATTTT | CSARDSNQPQHF | few | TRBV20-1 | - | TRBJ1-5
TGTGCCAGCAGTGGAGCGACAGGGAGGGACTACGAGCAGTACTTC | CASSGATGRDYEQYF | - | TRBV7-9 | - | TRBJ2-7
TGTGCCAGCAGTCGATGGCAGACCGAGTTCACCGGGGAGCTGTTTTTT | CASSRWQTEFTGELFF | - | TRBV6-4 | - | TRBJ2-2
TGCAGCGTTGGGGGAGGGGCAGATACGCAGTATTTT | CSVGGGADTQYF | once | TRBV29-1 | TRBD2 | TRBJ2-3
TGCAGCGTTGAACGACAGAACAACTATGGCTACACCTTC | CSVERQNNYGYTF | - | TRBV29-1 | - | TRBJ1-2
TGCAGCGTTGGGAGGGGGCTTGGGTTCGTTGAGACCCAGTACTTC | CSVGRGLGFVETQYF | once | TRBV29-1 | - | TRBJ2-5
TGTGCCAGCAGCCCGGGGGGGGCGCGTGGCTACACCTTC | CASSPGGARGYTF | - | TRBV7-2 | - | TRBJ1-2
TGTGCCAGTACACCGATGGGGCAGGGCCTAAATCAGCCCCAGCATTTT | CASTPMGQGLNQPQHF | - | TRBV19 | - | TRBJ1-5
TGTGCCAGTAGACGGACAGGGGGCGCATCCGAGCAGTACTTC | CASRRTGGASEQYF | - | TRBV19 | TRBD1 | TRBJ2-7
TGTGCCAGCAGTGGAAGGGGACAGGGGCATGAAAAACTGTTTTTT | CASSGRGQGHEKLFF | few | TRBV25-1 | TRBD1 | TRBJ1-4
TGTGCCAGCAGTTACTCTGAAGGGGATGAGCAGTTCTTC | CASSYSEGDEQFF | few | TRBV6-2/TRBV6-3 | - | TRBJ2-1
TGTGCCAGCAGCCCCGGGACCGCCGGGGCCAACGTCCTGACTTTC | CASSPGTAGANVLTF | - | TRBV2 | - | TRBJ2-6
TGTGCCAGCAGCTTGGGAGGGGGAGGCCAAGAGACCCAGTACTTC | CASSLGGGGQETQYF | - | TRBV7-3 | - | TRBJ2-5
TGTGCCAGTAGGGACCCGGGACAGGGGTTTGGCTACACCTTC | CASRDPGQGFGYTF | - | TRBV19 | TRBD1 | TRBJ1-2
TGTGCCAGCAGCGTAGGTGGCAGTAGCTCCTACGAGCAGTACTTC | CASSVGGSSSYEQYF | few | TRBV9 | - | TRBJ2-7
TGTGCCAGCAGCTCCCCGGGGGGTGGCTACACCTTC | CASSSPGGGYTF | - | TRBV7-2 | - | TRBJ1-2
TGTGCCAGCAGTGAATCGGGACGGAACGAAAAACTGTTTTTT | CASSESGRNEKLFF | - | TRBV7-2 | - | TRBJ1-4
TGTGCCAGCATTGGGGGACAGTTCTACGAGCAGTACTTC | CASIGGQFYEQYF | - | TRBV25-1 | TRBD1 | TRBJ2-7
TGTGCCGGCAGACGGATCTCTGGGGCCAACGTCCTGACTTTC | CAGRRISGANVLTF | - | TRBV2 | - | TRBJ2-6
TGCGCCAGCACCTTAGCGGGGGGGATCACAGATACGCAGTATTTT | CASTLAGGITDTQYF | - | TRBV5-1 | TRBD2 | TRBJ2-3
TGCAGTGCTAGGGCGGCGGGGGGGACCTACGAGCAGTACTTC | CSARAAGGTYEQYF | - | TRBV20-1 | TRBD2 | TRBJ2-7
TGTGCCAGCAAAGAGAGTCAGAGAATTAATCAGCCCCAGCATTTT | CASKESQRINQPQHF | few | TRBV2 | - | TRBJ1-5
TGTGCCAGCAGTGGACAGGGGGAAGTTCCCACTGAAGCTTTCTTT | CASSGQGEVPTEAFF | - | TRBV25-1 | TRBD1 | TRBJ1-1
TGTGCCAGCAGTGACAGGGTCTATGGCTACACCTTC | CASSDRVYGYTF | - | TRBV9 | TRBD1 | TRBJ1-2
TGCGCCAGCAGCCAAGATTACCCTTCGGAGGTTCGCACAGATACGCAGTATTTT | CASSQDYPSEVRTDTQYF | many | TRBV4-1 | - | TRBJ2-3
TGTGCCAGTAGTGCCCAGTTGTATCAGCCCCAGCATTTT | CASSAQLYQPQHF | - | TRBV19 | - | TRBJ1-5
TGCAGCGTTGTGTGGCCTTTGAACACTGAAGCTTTCTTT | CSVVWPLNTEAFF | - | TRBV29-1 | - | TRBJ1-1
TGTGCCAGCAGAACCCCTGGACTAGCGTTCGAGCAGTACTTC | CASRTPGLAFEQYF | - | TRBV6-1 | TRBD2 | TRBJ2-7
TGTGCCATCAGCCAACGGACAGGGACAGAACTGTTTTTT | CAISQRTGTELFF | few | TRBV10-3 | TRBD1 | TRBJ1-4
TGTGCCAGCATGGGGACAGGACAGAACACCGGGGAGCTGTTTTTT | CASMGTGQNTGELFF | - | TRBV2 | TRBD1 | TRBJ2-2
TGTGCCACCAGCAGAGGATACAACAGGGAAGGCTACACCTTC | CATSRGYNREGYTF | - | TRBV15 | - | TRBJ1-2
TGTGCCAGTAGTATGAAAGGTAGAGCTACTAACTATGGCTACACCTTC | CASSMKGRATNYGYTF | - | TRBV19 | - | TRBJ1-2
TGTGCCACCAGCAGAGTATGGGGACTAGGGCTCTACGAGCAGTACTTC | CATSRVWGLGLYEQYF | - | TRBV15 | TRBD2 | TRBJ2-7
TGTGCCACCAGTGATTTAGGGGTAGCGGACGACAATGAGCAGTTCTTC | CATSDLGVADDNEQFF | - | TRBV24-1 | - | TRBJ2-1
TGTGCCAGCAGTTACGCGACATGGTATGGGGCGGATACGCAGTATTTT | CASSYATWYGADTQYF | many | TRBV6-5 | - | TRBJ2-3
TGTGCCAGTAGTATAAGGCGGGACAATGAGCAGTTCTTC | CASSIRRDNEQFF | - | TRBV19 | - | TRBJ2-1
TGCAGTGCCGGACCTAGCCAAGGGAACACTGAAGCTTTCTTT | CSAGPSQGNTEAFF | - | TRBV20-1 | - | TRBJ1-1
TGCGCCAGCAGCCAAGCGGGGGAGGCAGATACGCAGTATTTT | CASSQAGEADTQYF | - | TRBV4-1 | - | TRBJ2-3
TGTGCCAGCAGGACAGGGCCTAGCAATCAGCCCCAGCATTTT | CASRTGPSNQPQHF | - | TRBV2 | TRBD1 | TRBJ1-5
TGTGCCTGGAGTCCACTGGGACAGGGAGAAGCTTTCTTT | CAWSPLGQGEAFF | many | TRBV30 | TRBD1 | TRBJ1-1
TGTGCCAGCAGTATCCGACAGGGAACTTCTGGCTACACCTTC | CASSIRQGTSGYTF | - | TRBV25-1 | TRBD1 | TRBJ1-2
TGTGCCAGTAAAGACAGACTCGACCGCAATCAGCCCCAGCATTTT | CASKDRLDRNQPQHF | once | TRBV19 | - | TRBJ1-5